This T cell receptor beta chain was sequenced for a study of blood T cell repertoires in COVID-19. At the level of the study: Italy, Spain and the United States were the sources of the convalescent and acute COVID-19 samples. T cells, B-cell-depleted T cells, or PBMCs provided the cDNA or gDNA that served as material.

In germline, CDR1 is SGHVS, CDR2 FQNEAQ. The CDR3 is 13 amino acids. V shed 5 bases and J shed 3 bases, with 10 bases lying between them. The authors' processing: By means of reference gene primer amplification, nucleated cell counts were estimated. Clones were read by immunoSEQ multiplex PCR, and TCRdb kept only the in-frame ones, dropping some. V and J calls and clone size come straight from that table; D and trimming were deduced from the DNA. The sample consists of 180,000 or so clones, about 85% of them appearing once. This sequence originates from a woman aged 60-70 years with acute or convalescent COVID-19. The sequenced material came from peripheral blood. The chain employs TRBV7-8 and TRBJ1-2; D uncertain. CDR3 region: CASSPGLYYGYTF. CDR3 in DNA: TGTGCCAGCAGCCCGGGTCTTTACTATGGCTACACCTTC.